A single sample is the source of the 5 T cell receptor beta chains below, sequenced in a study of T cell changes during pregnancy in multiple sclerosis. Data came from immunoSEQ multiplex PCR; TCRdb stores just in-frame clones and leaves some out. The data show about 40,000 clones, over 85% seen once. The material sequenced was peripheral blood, taken before pregnancy. These receptors came from a female donor with multiple sclerosis, enrolled in a pregnancy study.

The genes are TRBV11-2 and TRBJ1-4; D is perhaps TRBD1 (6 bases). From germline, CDR1 is SGHAT and CDR2 FQNNGV. With 0 bases removed from V and 8 bases from J, the gap between germline ends came to 16 bases. The CDR3 consists of 16 residues. The CDR3 bases are TGTGCCAGCAGCTTAGATAATTACAGGGATGGGGAAAAACTGTTTTTT. Translating it yields CASSLDNYRDGEKLFF.

This clone was picked up one time. The V and J genes are TRBV7-9 and TRBJ2-1; D gene ambiguous. The CDR3 spans 12 residues. Trimming took off 5 bases at V and 8 bases at J, with 10 bases between the two ends. Germline V gives CDR1 SEHNR, CDR2 FQNEAQ (reference sequence). The CDR3 DNA follows: TGTGCCAGCAGCCTGGAGCTCGATGAGCAGTTCTTC. Its translation: CASSLELDEQFF.

This rearrangement joins TRBV10-1 to TRBJ1-5, with D uncertain. CDR1 is WNHNN, CDR2 SYGVQD, per germline (reference sequence). The CDR3 has 15 residues. Trimming pared 9 bases from V and 0 bases from J, leaving 15 bases between. For the CDR3, the DNA is TGCGCCAGTTATTATCACAGCTTTAGCAATCAGCCCCAGCATTTT. As protein: CASYYHSFSNQPQHF.

The V and J genes are TRBV19 and TRBJ2-2; 9 bases map to TRBD1. The CDR3 length is 15 residues. V shed 4 bases, J shed 6 bases, and the junction held 6 bases outside the gene matches. The germline CDR1 and CDR2 sequences are LNHDA and SQIVND (reference sequence). CDR3 in amino acids: CASSKTGGWAGELFF. The CDR3 coding sequence is TGTGCCAGTAGTAAGACAGGGGGTTGGGCCGGGGAGCTGTTTTTT.

This clone appeared once. The CDR3 is CASSLNTGAGNTIYF. In DNA, the CDR3 is TGTGCCAGCTCACTAAATACAGGGGCTGGAAACACCATATATTTT. The genes are TRBV18 and TRBJ1-3, with 7 nucleotides matching TRBD1. Losses at the gene ends were 4 bases for V and 2 bases for J; bases not matched to a gene: 5. Germline V gene lookup returns CDR1 KGHSH and CDR2 LQKENI. The CDR3 sequence is 15 residues long.